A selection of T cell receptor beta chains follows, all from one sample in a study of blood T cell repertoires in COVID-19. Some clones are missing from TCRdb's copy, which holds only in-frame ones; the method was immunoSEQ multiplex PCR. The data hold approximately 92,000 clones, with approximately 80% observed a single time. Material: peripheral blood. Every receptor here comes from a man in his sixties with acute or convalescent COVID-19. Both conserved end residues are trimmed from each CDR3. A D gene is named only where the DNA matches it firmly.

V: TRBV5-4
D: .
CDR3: ASSAGPNPNQPQH

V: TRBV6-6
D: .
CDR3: ASSYRGSEAF

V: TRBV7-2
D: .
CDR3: ASSLAQGPSSGNTIY

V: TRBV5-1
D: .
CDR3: ASSASTERTSPLH

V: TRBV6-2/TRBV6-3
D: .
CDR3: ASSSEGPGANVLT

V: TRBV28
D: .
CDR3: ASRTGGAYNEQF

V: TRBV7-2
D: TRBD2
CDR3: ASSLAAGAVWEQY

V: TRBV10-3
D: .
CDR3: AILTAAGELF

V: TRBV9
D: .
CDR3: ASSPQGSFNQPQH

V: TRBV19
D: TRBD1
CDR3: ASSMGVTGGNQPQH

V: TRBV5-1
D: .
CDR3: ASSSTPFSGNTIY

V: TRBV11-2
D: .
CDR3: ASSSVWEQY

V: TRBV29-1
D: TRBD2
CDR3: SVESLAGGTLY

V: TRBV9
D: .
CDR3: ASSVAGSEQF

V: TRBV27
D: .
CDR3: ASSLSARRGHEQF

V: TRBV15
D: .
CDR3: ATSRDSQMQLF

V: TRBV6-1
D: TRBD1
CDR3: ASSEATGVEQY

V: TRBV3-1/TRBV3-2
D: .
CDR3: ASSQVTGGQVAGNTEAF

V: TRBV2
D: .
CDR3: ASNPGQLNEKLF

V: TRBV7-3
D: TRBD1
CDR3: ASSPQQGAAGGYT

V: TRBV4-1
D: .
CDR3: ASSQGADTGELF

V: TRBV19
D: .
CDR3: ASSIDLAGVVPEAF

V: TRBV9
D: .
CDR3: ASSVDSGQPQH

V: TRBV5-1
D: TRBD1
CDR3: ASSFGQGIGNEQF

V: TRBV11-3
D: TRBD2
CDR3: ASSLDTGTSPSGELF

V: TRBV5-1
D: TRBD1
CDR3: ASSPFQGAYAQETQY

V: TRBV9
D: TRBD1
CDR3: ASSVGQGNQPQH

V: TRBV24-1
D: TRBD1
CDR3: ATSDQGAGELF